Many counts were recorded for the clone carrying this TCR beta chain. Beta-chain TCR CDR3 regions were amplified from RNA transcripts. Investigators did first-round RT-PCR with HTBI primers, then second-round multiplex PCR. MiXCR was run by TCRdb on the multiplex PCR reads, yielding one entry per CDR3 protein. Here the sample spans approximately 410,000 distinct CDR3 sequences, 15% to 19% being singletons. The data were taken from a study of Graves' ophthalmopathy and Graves' hyperthyroidism. V was pared by 7 bases and J by 5 bases, with 20 bases between. CDR1 and CDR2 from the germline V gene are MNHEY and SVGAGI. The CDR3 is 15 residues long.

This receptor was taken from a woman aged 18 to 35 with stable Graves' hyperthyroidism. This sequence joins TRBV6-5 and TRBJ1-1, with D perhaps TRBD1 (5 bases). Sequencing was done on a sample of peripheral blood. The CDR3 is CASTREWGIGTEAFF. The CDR3 region has the DNA TGTGCCAGCACCCGGGAATGGGGCATTGGAACTGAAGCTTTCTTT.